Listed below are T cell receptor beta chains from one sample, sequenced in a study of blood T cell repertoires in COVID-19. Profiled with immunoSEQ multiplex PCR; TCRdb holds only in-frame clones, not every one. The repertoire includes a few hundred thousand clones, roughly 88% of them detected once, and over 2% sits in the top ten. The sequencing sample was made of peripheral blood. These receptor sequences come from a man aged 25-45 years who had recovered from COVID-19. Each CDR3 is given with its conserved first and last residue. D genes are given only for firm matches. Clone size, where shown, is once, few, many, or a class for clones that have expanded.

CDR3aa: CASSRQGNIQYF
CDR3nt: TGTGCCAGTAGTCGTCAGGGAAACATTCAGTACTTC
len: 12
v_gene: TRBV19
d_gene: .
abundance: .
j_gene: TRBJ2-4

CDR3aa: CATSRDRSSGGRASETQYF
CDR3nt: TGTGCCACCAGCAGAGATAGGTCTAGCGGGGGTCGGGCATCAGAGACCCAGTACTTC
len: 19
v_gene: TRBV15
d_gene: TRBD2
abundance: .
j_gene: TRBJ2-5

CDR3aa: CASSFLGGYTAEVSQHF
CDR3nt: TGTGCCAGCAGTTTTCTGGGCGGGTACACTGCTGAGGTGTCCCAGCATTTT
len: 17
v_gene: TRBV5-6
d_gene: .
abundance: .
j_gene: TRBJ1-5

CDR3aa: CASSPDLSLCTF
CDR3nt: TGTGCCAGCTCTCCCGACTTGTCCCTCTGCACCTTC
len: 12
v_gene: TRBV18
d_gene: .
abundance: .
j_gene: TRBJ1-2

CDR3aa: CASSQDPRETQYF
CDR3nt: TGTGCCAGCAGCCAAGATCCACGGGAGACCCAGTACTTC
len: 13
v_gene: TRBV4-2
d_gene: .
abundance: .
j_gene: TRBJ2-5

CDR3aa: CASSSQAGNRPDTQYF
CDR3nt: TGTGCCAGCAGTTCCCAAGCGGGGAACAGGCCAGATACGCAGTATTTT
len: 16
v_gene: TRBV6-2/TRBV6-3
d_gene: TRBD2
abundance: .
j_gene: TRBJ2-3

CDR3aa: CASALTGGDYGYTF
CDR3nt: TGTGCCAGCGCCTTAACAGGGGGAGACTATGGCTACACCTTC
len: 14
v_gene: TRBV3-1/TRBV3-2
d_gene: TRBD1
abundance: .
j_gene: TRBJ1-2

CDR3aa: CASRDRGLGGTEAFF
CDR3nt: TGTGCCAGCAGAGACAGGGGGCTCGGTGGCACTGAAGCTTTCTTT
len: 15
v_gene: TRBV6-6
d_gene: TRBD1
abundance: few
j_gene: TRBJ1-1

CDR3aa: CASSSHTGGEQYF
CDR3nt: TGTGCCAGCAGCTCCCATACAGGGGGCGAGCAGTACTTC
len: 13
v_gene: TRBV7-9
d_gene: TRBD1
abundance: .
j_gene: TRBJ2-7

CDR3aa: CASSLGQGQPQHF
CDR3nt: TGCGCCAGCAGCTTGGGACAGGGTCAGCCCCAGCATTTT
len: 13
v_gene: TRBV5-1
d_gene: TRBD1
abundance: once
j_gene: TRBJ1-5

CDR3aa: CASRPAEGGGYTF
CDR3nt: TGCGCCAGCAGACCCGCGGAGGGCGGTGGCTACACCTTC
len: 13
v_gene: TRBV5-1
d_gene: .
abundance: once
j_gene: TRBJ1-2

CDR3aa: CASSLADRENTEAFF
CDR3nt: TGTGCCAGCAGCTTGGCGGACAGGGAGAACACTGAAGCTTTCTTT
len: 15
v_gene: TRBV5-8
d_gene: TRBD1
abundance: .
j_gene: TRBJ1-1

CDR3aa: CASRGTGTGYTF
CDR3nt: TGTGCCAGCAGGGGGACAGGGACGGGCTACACCTTC
len: 12
v_gene: TRBV12-3/TRBV12-4
d_gene: TRBD1
abundance: .
j_gene: TRBJ1-2

CDR3aa: CASSPLIASFSTDTQYF
CDR3nt: TGTGCCAGCAGCCCCCTTATAGCGAGTTTTAGCACAGATACGCAGTATTTT
len: 17
v_gene: TRBV11-2
d_gene: .
abundance: .
j_gene: TRBJ2-3

CDR3aa: CASSLALTPGVETQYF
CDR3nt: TGTGCCAGCAGCTTGGCCCTGACCCCAGGGGTAGAGACCCAGTACTTC
len: 16
v_gene: TRBV5-6
d_gene: .
abundance: .
j_gene: TRBJ2-5

CDR3aa: CASKLVQGPSNSPLHF
CDR3nt: TGTGCCAGCAAGCTGGTACAGGGACCATCTAATTCACCCCTCCACTTT
len: 16
v_gene: TRBV11-2
d_gene: .
abundance: few
j_gene: TRBJ1-6

CDR3aa: CAISESVGASGANVLTF
CDR3nt: TGTGCCATCAGTGAGTCAGTGGGAGCCTCTGGGGCCAACGTCCTGACTTTC
len: 17
v_gene: TRBV10-3
d_gene: .
abundance: .
j_gene: TRBJ2-6

CDR3aa: CASKGSQGWASNQPQHF
CDR3nt: TGTGCCAGTAAGGGCTCCCAGGGGTGGGCTAGCAATCAGCCCCAGCATTTT
len: 17
v_gene: TRBV19
d_gene: .
abundance: .
j_gene: TRBJ1-5

CDR3aa: CASSHRDRGRETQYF
CDR3nt: TGTGCCAGCAGCCACCGGGACAGGGGACGAGAGACCCAGTACTTC
len: 15
v_gene: TRBV27
d_gene: TRBD1
abundance: .
j_gene: TRBJ2-5

CDR3aa: CASSKGQGGVHGYTF
CDR3nt: TGTGCCAGCAGCAAGGGACAGGGGGGAGTACATGGCTACACCTTC
len: 15
v_gene: TRBV7-9
d_gene: TRBD1
abundance: .
j_gene: TRBJ1-2

CDR3aa: CASSLTGRTEAFF
CDR3nt: TGTGCCAGCAGTCTGACAGGGAGGACTGAAGCTTTCTTT
len: 13
v_gene: TRBV12-3/TRBV12-4
d_gene: TRBD1
abundance: .
j_gene: TRBJ1-1

CDR3aa: CASSYGQGTEAFF
CDR3nt: TGTGCCAGCAGCTACGGACAGGGCACTGAAGCTTTCTTT
len: 13
v_gene: TRBV11-2
d_gene: TRBD1
abundance: .
j_gene: TRBJ1-1

CDR3aa: CASSLERAAYNEQFF
CDR3nt: TGCGCCAGCAGCTTGGAACGAGCGGCCTACAATGAGCAGTTCTTC
len: 15
v_gene: TRBV5-1
d_gene: .
abundance: .
j_gene: TRBJ2-1

CDR3aa: CASTGTRVVNEQFF
CDR3nt: TGTGCCAGCACTGGGACTAGAGTTGTTAATGAGCAGTTCTTC
len: 14
v_gene: TRBV27
d_gene: TRBD2
abundance: .
j_gene: TRBJ2-1

CDR3aa: CASSLVRGARVTGELFF
CDR3nt: TGCGCCAGCAGCTTGGTGCGGGGGGCTCGGGTCACCGGGGAGCTGTTTTTT
len: 17
v_gene: TRBV5-1
d_gene: TRBD2
abundance: .
j_gene: TRBJ2-2

CDR3aa: CASSPQGNYGYTF
CDR3nt: TGTGCCAGCAGCCCCCAGGGGAACTATGGCTACACCTTC
len: 13
v_gene: TRBV11-2
d_gene: .
abundance: .
j_gene: TRBJ1-2

CDR3aa: CASSQSMRGQETQYF
CDR3nt: TGCGCCAGCAGCCAATCAATGCGGGGCCAAGAGACCCAGTACTTC
len: 15
v_gene: TRBV4-3
d_gene: .
abundance: .
j_gene: TRBJ2-5

CDR3aa: CAWSVILGLAEAFF
CDR3nt: TGTGCCTGGAGTGTAATCCTGGGGCTGGCTGAAGCTTTCTTT
len: 14
v_gene: TRBV30
d_gene: .
abundance: .
j_gene: TRBJ1-1

CDR3aa: CASSLEPTDTQYF
CDR3nt: TGTGCCAGCAGCTTGGAGCCCACAGATACGCAGTATTTT
len: 13
v_gene: TRBV5-6
d_gene: .
abundance: .
j_gene: TRBJ2-3

CDR3aa: CASSSPWGDVNTEAFF
CDR3nt: TGCGCCAGCAGCTCTCCTTGGGGGGATGTGAACACTGAAGCTTTCTTT
len: 16
v_gene: TRBV5-1
d_gene: .
abundance: .
j_gene: TRBJ1-1

CDR3aa: CASREWSGRGAQHF
CDR3nt: TGTGCCAGTAGGGAATGGTCTGGTCGGGGGGCCCAGCATTTT
len: 14
v_gene: TRBV19
d_gene: .
abundance: .
j_gene: TRBJ1-5

CDR3aa: CASTGEVNQPQHF
CDR3nt: TGTGCCAGTACCGGGGAGGTGAATCAGCCCCAGCATTTT
len: 13
v_gene: TRBV19
d_gene: .
abundance: .
j_gene: TRBJ1-5

CDR3aa: CASSWEGAGGRSEQYF
CDR3nt: TGCGCCAGCTCATGGGAGGGAGCGGGGGGGCGAAGCGAGCAGTACTTC
len: 16
v_gene: TRBV5-1
d_gene: TRBD2
abundance: .
j_gene: TRBJ2-7

CDR3aa: CASIYPDTTYEQYF
CDR3nt: TGTGCCAGCATCTATCCGGACACGACCTACGAGCAGTACTTC
len: 14
v_gene: TRBV6-5
d_gene: .
abundance: .
j_gene: TRBJ2-7

CDR3aa: CASASGGSYEQYF
CDR3nt: TGCGCCAGTGCTAGCGGGGGGTCCTACGAGCAGTACTTC
len: 13
v_gene: TRBV10-1
d_gene: TRBD2
abundance: .
j_gene: TRBJ2-7

CDR3aa: CASSLGQGPPSFLSPLHF
CDR3nt: TGTGCCAGCAGCTTGGGACAGGGACCTCCTTCTTTCTTGTCTCCCCTCCACTTT
len: 18
v_gene: TRBV5-4
d_gene: TRBD1
abundance: .
j_gene: TRBJ1-6

CDR3aa: CASSQVIFTGMVMNTEAFF
CDR3nt: TGTGCCAGCAGCCAAGTTATTTTTACCGGGATGGTGATGAACACTGAAGCTTTCTTT
len: 19
v_gene: TRBV7-9
d_gene: .
abundance: .
j_gene: TRBJ1-1

CDR3aa: CASSFPGTRNNEQFF
CDR3nt: TGTGCCAGCAGCTTCCCCGGGACTAGGAACAATGAGCAGTTCTTC
len: 15
v_gene: TRBV11-2
d_gene: TRBD2
abundance: .
j_gene: TRBJ2-1

CDR3aa: CSVEGQATYEQYF
CDR3nt: TGCAGCGTCGAGGGACAGGCCACCTACGAGCAGTACTTC
len: 13
v_gene: TRBV29-1
d_gene: TRBD1
abundance: .
j_gene: TRBJ2-7

CDR3aa: CASSQDNGRGWKNSPLHF
CDR3nt: TGTGCCAGCAGCCAAGATAATGGCAGGGGGTGGAAAAATTCACCCCTCCACTTT
len: 18
v_gene: TRBV4-2
d_gene: TRBD1
abundance: .
j_gene: TRBJ1-6

CDR3aa: CASSLDISYEQYF
CDR3nt: TGTGCCAGCAGCCTCGACATCTCCTACGAGCAGTACTTC
len: 13
v_gene: TRBV5-5
d_gene: .
abundance: .
j_gene: TRBJ2-7

CDR3aa: CASKHSTDRANSPLHF
CDR3nt: TGTGCCAGCAAACATTCGACGGACAGGGCCAATTCACCCCTCCACTTT
len: 16
v_gene: TRBV2
d_gene: TRBD1
abundance: .
j_gene: TRBJ1-6

CDR3aa: CASSYSFDRVGSSQYF
CDR3nt: TGTGCCAGCAGTTACTCGTTTGACAGGGTTGGTAGTTCGCAGTACTTC
len: 16
v_gene: TRBV6-5
d_gene: TRBD1
abundance: .
j_gene: TRBJ2-7

CDR3aa: CASSNLPGQLAFF
CDR3nt: TGTGCCAGCAGTAACCTCCCGGGACAGCTTGCTTTCTTT
len: 13
v_gene: TRBV6-5
d_gene: TRBD1
abundance: .
j_gene: TRBJ1-1

CDR3aa: CASSPRTGFEQFF
CDR3nt: TGTGCCAGCAGTCCCCGTACAGGGTTTGAGCAGTTCTTC
len: 13
v_gene: TRBV7-2
d_gene: .
abundance: .
j_gene: TRBJ2-1

CDR3aa: CASSTDYRQGNEQFF
CDR3nt: TGTGCCAGCAGTACCGATTATCGACAGGGGAATGAGCAGTTCTTC
len: 15
v_gene: TRBV6-5
d_gene: TRBD1
abundance: .
j_gene: TRBJ2-1

CDR3aa: CASSYGGRANEKLFF
CDR3nt: TGTGCCAGCAGTTACGGTGGGAGAGCTAATGAAAAACTGTTTTTT
len: 15
v_gene: TRBV6-5
d_gene: .
abundance: .
j_gene: TRBJ1-4

CDR3aa: CASSTSAGGGASDTQYF
CDR3nt: TGTGCCAGCAGCACCTCTGCGGGCGGGGGGGCTTCAGATACGCAGTATTTT
len: 17
v_gene: TRBV11-2
d_gene: TRBD2
abundance: .
j_gene: TRBJ2-3

CDR3aa: CASSVGQDHYGYTF
CDR3nt: TGTGCCAGCAGCGTAGGGCAGGATCACTATGGCTACACCTTC
len: 14
v_gene: TRBV9
d_gene: .
abundance: .
j_gene: TRBJ1-2

CDR3aa: CAWSVRGQGTDGYTF
CDR3nt: TGTGCCTGGAGTGTACGTGGACAGGGGACGGATGGCTACACCTTC
len: 15
v_gene: TRBV30
d_gene: TRBD1
abundance: .
j_gene: TRBJ1-2

CDR3aa: CASSPPKREQETQYF
CDR3nt: TGTGCCAGCAGCCCCCCTAAGCGGGAGCAAGAGACCCAGTACTTC
len: 15
v_gene: TRBV5-6
d_gene: TRBD2
abundance: .
j_gene: TRBJ2-5

CDR3aa: CSASTGLHYTGELFF
CDR3nt: TGCAGTGCTAGTACGGGACTCCATTACACCGGGGAGCTGTTTTTT
len: 15
v_gene: TRBV20-1
d_gene: .
abundance: .
j_gene: TRBJ2-2

CDR3aa: CASSIAGTGIGGYTF
CDR3nt: TGTGCCAGTAGTATCGCTGGGACAGGGATCGGGGGCTACACCTTC
len: 15
v_gene: TRBV19
d_gene: TRBD1
abundance: once
j_gene: TRBJ1-2

CDR3aa: CASSSGLGSPLHF
CDR3nt: TGTGCCAGCAGTTCAGGGTTGGGTTCACCCCTCCACTTT
len: 13
v_gene: TRBV6-5
d_gene: .
abundance: .
j_gene: TRBJ1-6

CDR3aa: CARSSRSQGYTF
CDR3nt: TGTGCCAGAAGCTCACGGAGCCAGGGCTACACCTTC
len: 12
v_gene: TRBV5-3
d_gene: .
abundance: .
j_gene: TRBJ1-2